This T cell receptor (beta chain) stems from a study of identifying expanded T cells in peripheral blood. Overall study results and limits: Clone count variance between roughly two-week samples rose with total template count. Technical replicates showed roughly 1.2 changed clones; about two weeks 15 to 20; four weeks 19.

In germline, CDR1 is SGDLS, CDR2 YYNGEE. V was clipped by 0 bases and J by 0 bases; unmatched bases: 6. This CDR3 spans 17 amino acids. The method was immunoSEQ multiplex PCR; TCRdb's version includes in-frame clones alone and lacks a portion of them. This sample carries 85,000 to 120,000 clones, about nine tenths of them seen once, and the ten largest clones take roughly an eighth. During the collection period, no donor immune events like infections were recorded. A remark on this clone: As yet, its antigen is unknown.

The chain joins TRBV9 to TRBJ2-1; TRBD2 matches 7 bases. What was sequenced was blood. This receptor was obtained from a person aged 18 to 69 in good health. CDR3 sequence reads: CASSVGASGSSYNEQFF. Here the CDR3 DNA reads TGTGCCAGCAGCGTAGGGGCTAGCGGAAGCTCCTACAATGAGCAGTTCTTC.